This T cell receptor (beta chain) was sequenced in a study of blood T cell repertoires in COVID-19. The CDR3 consists of 15 residues. V was cut by 4 bases and J by 1 base, with 14 bases left in between. Germline V gives CDR1 SGHRS, CDR2 YFSETQ. In the original processing: The authors estimated nucleated cell counts from reference gene primer amplification. The repertoire was sequenced with immunoSEQ multiplex PCR; TCRdb's copy has only in-frame clones and lacks some. D and trimming come from the DNA, and the V and J calls and clone size come from that table. The sample includes about 260,000 clones, around 87% seen only once; the top ten take 2.3%.

The sequence was collected from a woman aged 50 to 65 with acute or convalescent COVID-19. Sequencing input: peripheral blood. The chain has TRBV5-1 and TRBJ2-5; TRBD2 is a possible D gene (6 bases). The CDR3 spells CASSAWGGLQETQYF. CDR3 DNA sequence: TGCGCCAGCAGCGCGTGGGGAGGCCTCCAAGAGACCCAGTACTTC.